The 25 T cell receptor beta chains in this list originate from one sample, sequenced in a study of T cell responses to AZD1222 COVID-19 vaccine. The assay was immunoSEQ multiplex PCR, and TCRdb's table has in-frame clones only and misses some. The table shows some 100,000 clones, with 70% to 90% occurring only once. Sample: peripheral blood, taken on day 0 of MenACWY control vaccination. The receptors stem from an adult in good health.

The chain couples TRBV5-1 to TRBJ2-5; D unresolved. The CDR3 is made up of 14 amino acids. Trimming cost V 5 bases and J 5 bases, with 16 bases left between them. Germline V gives CDR1 SGHRS, CDR2 YFSETQ. The CDR3 sequence: CASRLQGVRETQYF. The CDR3 DNA reads as TGCGCCAGCAGGTTACAAGGAGTCCGGGAGACCCAGTACTTC.

This rearrangement joins TRBV2 to TRBJ2-7; 9 nucleotides agree with TRBD1. Germline lookup yields CDR1 SNHLY and CDR2 FYNNEI. V shed 6 bases, J shed 0 bases, and the junction held 6 bases outside the gene matches. The CDR3 runs to 15 residues. The CDR3 region has the DNA TGTGCCAGCAGGGAACCGGGACAGGGCTCCTACGAGCAGTACTTC. It encodes CASREPGQGSYEQYF.

The J gene is TRBJ2-7, the V gene TRBV10-3, with a possible D match to TRBD1 (6 bases). V lost 4 bases, J lost 3 bases, and 10 bases lay in between. This CDR3 is 13 amino acids long. The germline gives CDR1 ENHRY, CDR2 SYGVKD. The CDR3 DNA follows: TGTGCCATCAGTGGGGACACTGACTACGAGCAGTACTTC. It specifies CAISGDTDYEQYF.

The chain combines TRBV6-1 with TRBJ2-3; TRBD2 aligns across 12 bases. Trimming removed 4 bases from V and 6 bases from J; junction bases left unmatched: 11. This CDR3 is built from 17 residues. CDR1 is MNHNS, CDR2 SASEGT, per germline. CDR3 DNA sequence: TGTGCCAGCAGTGCCCGACTAGCGGGGGCGTTGGGGGATACGCAGTATTTT. Translated: CASSARLAGALGDTQYF.

This clone was seen only once. The chain recombines TRBV6-7 with TRBJ2-7, with 8 bases matching TRBD2. TRBV6-7 is classed as an ORF, of uncertain function. This CDR3 has 17 residues. Unmatched junction bases numbered 14, after V lost 2 bases and J lost 5 bases. CDR3 residues: CASSYRRGGIERHEQYF. The CDR3 DNA reads TGTGCCAGCAGTTACCGTCGGGGGGGGATCGAGCGCCACGAGCAGTACTTC.

This chain uses TRBV7-3 with TRBJ1-1; 12 nucleotides agree with TRBD1. V shed 1 base, J shed 1 base, and the junction held 16 bases outside the gene matches. Looked up from germline, CDR1 is SGHTA and CDR2 is FQGTGA. The CDR3 has 21 amino acids. CDR3 DNA: TGTGCCAGCAGCTTAAGACATCTCGGATACCCGGGACAGGGGGCGAACACTGAAGCTTTCTTT. Translated, it gives CASSLRHLGYPGQGANTEAFF. Full variable domain (outside the CDR3, taken from reference TRBV7-3 and TRBJ1-1): GAGVSQTPSNKVTEKGKYVELRCDPISGHTALYWYRQSLGQGPEFLIYFQGTGAADDSGLPNDRFFAVRPEGSVSTLKIQRTERGDSAVYLCASSLRHLGYPGQGANTEAFFGQGTRLTVV.

This chain uses TRBV25-1 with TRBJ2-5; 10 nucleotides agree with TRBD2. Germline V gives CDR1 MGHDK, CDR2 SYGVNS. The CDR3 runs 18 residues. The V and J ends lost 7 bases and 4 bases, in that order; junction bases with no gene match: 18. The chain's CDR3 is CASTRRLAGALDGETQYF. DNA of the CDR3: TGTGCCAGCACCAGGCGGCTAGCGGGGGCATTGGATGGAGAGACCCAGTACTTC.

The chain combines TRBV7-2 with TRBJ1-1, with 9 bases fitting TRBD1. Per germline, CDR1 SGHTA and CDR2 FQGNSA. The CDR3 runs 14 residues. V lost 5 bases and J lost 4; bases outside the gene matches: 5. The CDR3 protein is CASSQRQGVTEAFF. The CDR3, as DNA: TGTGCCAGCAGCCAAAGACAGGGGGTCACTGAAGCTTTCTTT.

The rearrangement joins TRBV7-9 to TRBJ2-4, with TRBD1 identical over 9 bases. CDR1 SEHNR and CDR2 FQNEAQ come from the germline V gene (reference sequence). The length of the CDR3 is 18 residues. The trim removed 5 bases at V and 2 bases at J, leaving 13 bases unmatched. CDR3 nucleotides: TGTGCCAGCAGCCCACCTTATATACAGGGGGCGACCAAAAACATTCAGTACTTC. Its translation is CASSPPYIQGATKNIQYF.

The rearrangement links TRBV11-2 to TRBJ2-7; D is unclear. V shed 0 bases and J shed 4 bases, with 4 bases lying between them. In germline, CDR1 is SGHAT, CDR2 FQNNGV. The CDR3 extends over 12 amino acids. The CDR3 here is CASSLDQYEQYF. The CDR3 DNA sequence: TGTGCCAGCAGCTTAGATCAGTACGAGCAGTACTTC. Drawing the rest from reference TRBV11-2 and TRBJ2-7, the complete variable domain is EAGVAQSPRYKIIEKRQSVAFWCNPISGHATLYWYQQILGQGPKLLIQFQNNGVVDDSQLPKDRFSAERLKGVDSTLKIQPAKLEDSAVYLCASSLDQYEQYFGPGTRLTVT.

The J gene is TRBJ2-2, the V gene TRBV18; TRBD2 aligns across 8 bases. This CDR3 has 16 amino acids. The ends lost 3 bases at V and 5 bases at J; junction bases unmatched: 8. The germline V gene encodes CDR1 KGHSH and CDR2 LQKENI. The CDR3 protein is CASSPASGRGTGELFF. DNA of the CDR3: TGTGCCAGCTCACCCGCTAGCGGGCGAGGAACCGGGGAGCTGTTTTTT.

The CDR3 DNA reads as TGTGCCAGCAGTTTAAATTACAATGAGCAGTTCTTC. Its translation is CASSLNYNEQFF. V and J are TRBV27 and TRBJ2-1; D gene ambiguous. CDR3 length: 12 amino acids. The germline V gene encodes CDR1 MNHEY and CDR2 SMNVEV (reference sequence). V shed 2 bases and J shed 4 bases, with 3 bases lying between them.

The gene calls are TRBV19 and TRBJ2-1; TRBD2 agrees at 9 bases. V was clipped by 3 bases and J by 5 bases; unmatched bases: 11. The germline V gene has CDR1 LNHDA and CDR2 SQIVND (reference sequence). The CDR3 runs 17 residues. CDR3 coding DNA: TGTGCCAGTAGTATGTCTGGGGCGGGAGGGAGAAACAATGAGCAGTTCTTC. The encoded protein is CASSMSGAGGRNNEQFF.

The rearrangement joins TRBV25-1 to TRBJ2-7, with TRBD1 matching over 10 bases. The J segment lost 3 bases and the V segment lost 7 bases, leaving 9 bases of the junction unmatched. CDR3 length: 15 amino acids. CDR1 MGHDK and CDR2 SYGVNS come from the germline V gene. CDR3 loop: CASTPRGTGVYEQYF. CDR3 bases: TGTGCCAGCACACCACGGGGGACAGGGGTCTACGAGCAGTACTTC.

The V and J genes are TRBV7-6 and TRBJ1-3; D possibly corresponds to TRBD1 (5 bases). The CDR3 is made up of 15 amino acids. The V gene's germline CDR1 is SGHVS and CDR2 FNYEAQ. The V gene lost 0 bases and the J gene lost 2 bases, with 8 bases spanning the gap. The DNA for the CDR3 is TGTGCCAGCAGCTTAGCCCCAGGGCCTGGAAACACCATATATTTT. It translates to CASSLAPGPGNTIYF.

The V call is TRBV13, the J call TRBJ2-2; 7 positions agree with TRBD2. Germline assignment: CDR1 PRHDT and CDR2 FYEKMQ (reference sequence). The CDR3 runs 16 residues. V dropped 5 bases and J dropped 6; count of bases not matched to a gene: 12. CDR3 amino acids: CASSPLSGGGAGELFF. The CDR3 DNA reads TGTGCCAGCAGCCCCCTGTCGGGGGGAGGGGCCGGGGAGCTGTTTTTT.

The V gene is TRBV5-6, the J gene TRBJ1-2; 11 bases align to TRBD1. The CDR3 contains 16 residues. Germline CDR1 reads SGHDT; CDR2 reads YYEEEE. V was pared by 0 bases and J by 6 bases, with 7 bases of the junction left unmatched. Here the CDR3 reads CASSLAGTGGVNGYTF. In nucleotides, the CDR3 is TGTGCCAGCAGCTTGGCCGGGACAGGGGGAGTGAATGGCTACACCTTC.

V and J are TRBV7-9 and TRBJ1-2, with TRBD1 identical over 8 bases. Germline trimming cut 5 bases from V and 5 bases from J; bases unmatched to any gene: 16. Germline CDR1 reads SEHNR; CDR2 reads FQNEAQ (reference sequence). This CDR3 spans 17 amino acids. The CDR3 here is CASSRQGLELLGYGYTF. In nucleotides, the CDR3 is TGTGCCAGCAGCCGACAGGGGTTGGAGTTGTTAGGGTATGGCTACACCTTC.

This clone showed up just a few times. The rearrangement links TRBV29-1 to TRBJ2-3; TRBD2 might be the D (5 bases). Germline V CDR1 and CDR2: SQVTM, ANQGSEA. Trimming took 4 bases from V and 6 from J, leaving 14 bases between them. The length of the CDR3 is 13 residues. This CDR3 reads CSVVRLGADTQYF. DNA for the CDR3: TGCAGCGTTGTGCGACTGGGAGCGGATACGCAGTATTTT.

Written as DNA, the CDR3 is TGTGCCAGCAGCTTAGCGGGGGGCGACAACACCGGGGAGCTGTTTTTT. Translated: CASSLAGGDNTGELFF. The chain has TRBV7-2 and TRBJ2-2; D may be TRBD1 or TRBD2 (6 bases each). Looked up from germline, CDR1 is SGHTA and CDR2 is FQGNSA. The CDR3 consists of 16 residues. The germline V and J ends were trimmed by 0 bases and 2 bases, with 10 bases remaining between them.

This rearrangement joins TRBV4-1 to TRBJ1-5, with 9 positions matching TRBD1. V gave up 3 bases and J gave up 4 bases; unmatched junction bases: 4. The germline gives CDR1 MGHRA, CDR2 YSYEKL. This CDR3 comprises 15 residues. CDR3 DNA sequence: TGCGCCAGCAGCCATTCCGACAGGGGGAATCAGCCCCAGCATTTT. This translates into CASSHSDRGNQPQHF.

J is TRBJ2-7 and V is TRBV6-5; D could derive from TRBD1 or TRBD2 (6 bases each). Germline values: CDR1 MNHEY, CDR2 SVGAGI. V lost 2 bases and J lost 2, with 10 bases in between. The CDR3 covers 14 residues. The CDR3 protein is CASSYGGPTYEQYF. The CDR3 DNA reads TGTGCCAGCAGTTACGGGGGGCCGACCTACGAGCAGTACTTC.

The chain uses TRBV11-1 and TRBJ1-2; D is possibly TRBD1 (5 bases). The V gene lost 7 bases and the J gene lost 8 bases, with 8 bases spanning the gap. The CDR3 sequence is 10 residues long. CDR1 and CDR2 (germline): SGHAT, FQDESV (reference sequence). CDR3 residues: CASTGGGYTF. The CDR3 DNA reads TGTGCCAGCACGGGGGGAGGCTACACCTTC.

The V gene is TRBV9, the J gene TRBJ2-7, with D tentatively TRBD1 (6 bases). CDR3 size: 13 residues. Germline-derived CDR1 and CDR2 are SGDLS and YYNGEE. V lost 3 bases and J lost 3, with 10 bases in between. In DNA form, the CDR3 reads TGTGCCAGCAGCGGACAGGACAACTACGAGCAGTACTTC. Its translation: CASSGQDNYEQYF.

The chain links TRBV5-8 to TRBJ1-1; D gene unclear. Germline values: CDR1 SGHTS, CDR2 YDEGEE. The CDR3 spans 17 residues. V was cut by 0 bases and J by 3 bases, with 18 bases left in between. CDR3 nucleotides: TGTGCCAGCAGCTTGGGAATCCCCGGGAGCGAATACACTGAAGCTTTCTTT. This sequence encodes CASSLGIPGSEYTEAFF.